What follows describes a single TCR beta chain. The method was immunoSEQ multiplex PCR; TCRdb's version includes in-frame clones alone and lacks a portion of them. The table has 15,000 to 20,000 clones, under 90% seen once. From germline, CDR1 is SGHDT and CDR2 YYEEEE. The CDR3 is 14 residues long. Between the trimmed V and J ends, which lost 1 base and 0 bases, there was a span of 5 bases. This entry comes from a study of PD-1 blockade in mismatch repair-deficient tumors. Sequencing used PBMCs, obtained less than 25 weeks after starting pembrolizumab. This chain uses TRBV5-6 with TRBJ1-5; D unresolved. The receptor was derived from an adult with mismatch repair-deficient cancer. The DNA of the CDR3 is TGTGCCAGCAGCTTGACAAATAGCAATCAGCCCCAGCATTTT. Its protein is CASSLTNSNQPQHF.